This TCR beta chain emerged from a study of CD8+ T cells in alopecia areata. Across the study: Treated patients took oral tofacitinib at 5 to 10 mg twice daily.

Details on this clone: Its antigen is currently unknown.

The length of the CDR3 is 16 residues. Germline CDR1 MDHEN, CDR2 SYDVKM. After isolation, RNA underwent reverse transcription to generate cDNA as the sequencing template. Assay: immunoSEQ multiplex PCR; the TCRdb copy retains only in-frame clones and omits some. The sample lists 110,000 or so clones, more than 30% occurring once. Overall study results and limits: It was lesional scalp, especially alopecia totalis/universalis, that showed higher clonality than normal scalp.

V is TRBV28 and J is TRBJ2-7, with 8 bases lining up with TRBD2. The receptor was derived from a human donor with alopecia areata. The sequencing sample was made of CD4+ T cells sorted from blood. The CDR3 DNA follows: TGTGCTTCCGTGGGGCTAGCGGGTTCCTCCTCCTACGAGCAGTACTTC. Protein product: CASVGLAGSSSYEQYF.